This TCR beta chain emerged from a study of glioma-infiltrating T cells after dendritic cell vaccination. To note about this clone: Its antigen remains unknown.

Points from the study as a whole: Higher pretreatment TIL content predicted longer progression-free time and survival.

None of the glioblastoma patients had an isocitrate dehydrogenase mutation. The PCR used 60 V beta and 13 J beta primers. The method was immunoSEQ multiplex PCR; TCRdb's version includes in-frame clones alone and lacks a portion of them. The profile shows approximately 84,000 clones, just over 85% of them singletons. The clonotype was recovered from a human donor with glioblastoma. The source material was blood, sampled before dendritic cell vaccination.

The CDR3 loop is CASSLGPGNTEAFF. DNA of the CDR3: TGTGCCAGCAGCTTGGGTCCGGGAAACACTGAAGCTTTCTTT. The chain combines TRBV5-6 with TRBJ1-1; D remains unclear. CDR1 and CDR2 from the germline V gene are SGHDT and YYEEEE. The CDR3 covers 14 residues. The V and J ends lost 0 bases and 2 bases respectively, with 8 bases between them.